The clone carrying this T cell receptor (beta chain) was detected a few times. The entry originates in a study of neoadjuvant anti-PD-1 for oral cavity cancer. Study summary: Nivolumab at 3 mg/kg was mostly given biweekly, three to four doses, pre-surgery. Patients without progression received a fourth nivolumab dose around day 43, then surgical resection on days 50-56.

Six replicates per PBMC sample, mostly from 480 ng of genomic DNA. Repertoires were generated with immunoSEQ multiplex PCR, while TCRdb's copy carries only in-frame clones and drops some. The table records over 12,000 clones, over 70% of them present only once. The germline V gene has CDR1 GTSNPN and CDR2 SVGIG (reference sequence). The CDR3 length is 17 residues. Trimming took off 0 bases at V and 4 bases at J, with 22 bases between the two ends. This receptor was obtained from a person aged 35-80 years with oral cavity squamous cell carcinoma. The rearrangement uses TRBV30 and TRBJ2-7, with TRBD2 as a possible D gene (7 bases). Material: PBMCs, obtained before nivolumab (anti-PD-1) treatment. The CDR3 nucleotides are TGTGCCTGGAGTGTAGTCGGAGGGGGAGGGCCGATATACGAGCAGTACTTC. The encoded protein is CAWSVVGGGGPIYEQYF.